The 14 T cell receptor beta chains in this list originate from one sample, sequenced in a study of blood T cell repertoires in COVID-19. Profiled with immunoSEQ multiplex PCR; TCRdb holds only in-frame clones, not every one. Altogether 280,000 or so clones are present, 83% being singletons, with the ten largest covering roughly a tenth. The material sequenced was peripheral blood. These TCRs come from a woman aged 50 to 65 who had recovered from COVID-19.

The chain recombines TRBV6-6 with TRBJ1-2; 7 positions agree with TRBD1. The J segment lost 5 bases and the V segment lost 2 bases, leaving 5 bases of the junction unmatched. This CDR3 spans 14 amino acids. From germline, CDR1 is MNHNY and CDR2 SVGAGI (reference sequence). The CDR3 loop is CASSYRDSLYGYTF. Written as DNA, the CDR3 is TGTGCCAGCAGTTACCGGGACAGTTTATATGGCTACACCTTC.

The DNA of the CDR3 is TGTGCCAGCAGTCCCCAAGCGGATTCACCCCTCCACTTT. Encoded protein: CASSPQADSPLHF. The chain employs TRBV6-5 and TRBJ1-6, with unresolved D. Deletions cut 5 bases from V and 8 bases from J, with 10 bases between. CDR1 is MNHEY, CDR2 SVGAGI, per germline. This CDR3 has 13 amino acids.

The CDR3 DNA is TGTGCCAGTAGTGCCCTCCTGGGGCAGAGAAGAAACTATGGCTACACCTTC. Amino acid sequence: CASSALLGQRRNYGYTF. J is TRBJ1-2 and V is TRBV19, with D perhaps TRBD1 (5 bases). The CDR3 consists of 17 residues. Germline V gives CDR1 LNHDA, CDR2 SQIVND (reference sequence). The V end lost 5 bases, the J end lost 2 bases, and 21 bases lay between the germline ends.

Here the CDR3 reads CASSTSGQGFSGNTIYF. CDR3 coding DNA: TGTGCCAGCAGTACCTCAGGACAGGGTTTCTCTGGAAACACCATATATTTT. The chain has TRBV28 and TRBJ1-3; 8 bases match TRBD1. V was pared by 5 bases and J by 0 bases, with 9 bases of the junction left unmatched. Germline loops: CDR1 MDHEN, CDR2 SYDVKM. This CDR3 has 17 amino acids.

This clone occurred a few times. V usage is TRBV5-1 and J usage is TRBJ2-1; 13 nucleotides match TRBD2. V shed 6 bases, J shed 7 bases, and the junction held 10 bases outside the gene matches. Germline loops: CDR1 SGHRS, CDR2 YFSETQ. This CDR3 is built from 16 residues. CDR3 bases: TGCGCCAGCACCGTACTAGCGGGGGGGCCAGAGAATGAGCAGTTCTTC. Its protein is CASTVLAGGPENEQFF.

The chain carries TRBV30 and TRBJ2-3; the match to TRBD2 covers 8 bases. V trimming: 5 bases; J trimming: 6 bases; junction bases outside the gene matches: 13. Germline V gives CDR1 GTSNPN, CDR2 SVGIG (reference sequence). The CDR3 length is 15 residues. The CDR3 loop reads CAWDSGGFAVDTQYF. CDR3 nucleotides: TGTGCCTGGGATTCGGGGGGGTTCGCCGTGGATACGCAGTATTTT.

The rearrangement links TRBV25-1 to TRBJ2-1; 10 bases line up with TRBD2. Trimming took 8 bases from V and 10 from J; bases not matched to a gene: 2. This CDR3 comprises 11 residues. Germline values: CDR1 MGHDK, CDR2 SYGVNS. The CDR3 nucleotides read TGTGCCAGCGGACTAGCGGTAGAGCAGTTCTTC. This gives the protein CASGLAVEQFF.

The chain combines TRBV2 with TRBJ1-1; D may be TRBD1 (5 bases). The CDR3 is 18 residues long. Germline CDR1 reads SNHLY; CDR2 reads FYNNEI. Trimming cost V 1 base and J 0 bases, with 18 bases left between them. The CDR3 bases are TGTGCCAGCAGTGAAGGACTAGGGACGGTGGACATGAACACTGAAGCTTTCTTT. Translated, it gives CASSEGLGTVDMNTEAFF.

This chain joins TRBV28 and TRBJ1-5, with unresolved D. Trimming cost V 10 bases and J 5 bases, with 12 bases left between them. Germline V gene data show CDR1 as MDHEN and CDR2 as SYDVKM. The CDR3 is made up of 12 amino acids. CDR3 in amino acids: CATRAPHQPQHF. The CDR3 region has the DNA TGTGCCACGCGCGCTCCTCATCAGCCCCAGCATTTT.

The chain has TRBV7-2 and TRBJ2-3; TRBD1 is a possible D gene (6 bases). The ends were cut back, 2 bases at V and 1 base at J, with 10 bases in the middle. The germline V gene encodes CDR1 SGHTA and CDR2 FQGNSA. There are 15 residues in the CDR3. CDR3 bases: TGTGCCAGCAGCTTATGGTCAGGGGGCACAGATACGCAGTATTTT. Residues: CASSLWSGGTDTQYF.

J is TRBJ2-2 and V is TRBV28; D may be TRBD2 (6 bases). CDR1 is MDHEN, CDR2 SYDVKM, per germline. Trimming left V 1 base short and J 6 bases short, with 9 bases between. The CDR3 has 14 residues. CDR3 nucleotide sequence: TGTGCCAGCAGTTTATTGGGGGGTCCCGGGGAGCTGTTTTTT. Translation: CASSLLGGPGELFF.

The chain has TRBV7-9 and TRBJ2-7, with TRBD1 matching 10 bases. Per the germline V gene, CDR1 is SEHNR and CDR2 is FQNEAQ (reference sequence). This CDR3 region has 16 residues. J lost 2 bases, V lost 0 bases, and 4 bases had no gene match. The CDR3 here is CASSLAGTGVAYEQYF. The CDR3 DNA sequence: TGTGCCAGCAGCTTAGCCGGGACAGGGGTTGCCTACGAGCAGTACTTC.

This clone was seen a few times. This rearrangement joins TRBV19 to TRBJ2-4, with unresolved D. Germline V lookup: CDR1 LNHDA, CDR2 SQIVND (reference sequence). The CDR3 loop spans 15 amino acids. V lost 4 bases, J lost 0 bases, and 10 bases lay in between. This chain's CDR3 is CASSTGSLAKNIQYF. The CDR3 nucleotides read TGTGCCAGTAGTACAGGATCACTAGCCAAAAACATTCAGTACTTC. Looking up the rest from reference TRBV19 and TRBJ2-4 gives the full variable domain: DGGITQSPKYLFRKEGQNVTLSCEQNLNHDAMYWYRQDPGQGLRLIYYSQIVNDFQKGDIAEGYSVSREKKESFPLTVTSAQKNPTAFYLCASSTGSLAKNIQYFGAGTRLSVL.

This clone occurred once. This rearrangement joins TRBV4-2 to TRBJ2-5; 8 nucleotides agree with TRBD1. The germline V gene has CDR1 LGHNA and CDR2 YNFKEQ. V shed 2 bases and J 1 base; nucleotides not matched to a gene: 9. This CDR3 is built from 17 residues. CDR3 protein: CASSQTPQGALQETQYF. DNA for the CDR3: TGTGCCAGCAGCCAAACTCCCCAGGGGGCCCTCCAAGAGACCCAGTACTTC.